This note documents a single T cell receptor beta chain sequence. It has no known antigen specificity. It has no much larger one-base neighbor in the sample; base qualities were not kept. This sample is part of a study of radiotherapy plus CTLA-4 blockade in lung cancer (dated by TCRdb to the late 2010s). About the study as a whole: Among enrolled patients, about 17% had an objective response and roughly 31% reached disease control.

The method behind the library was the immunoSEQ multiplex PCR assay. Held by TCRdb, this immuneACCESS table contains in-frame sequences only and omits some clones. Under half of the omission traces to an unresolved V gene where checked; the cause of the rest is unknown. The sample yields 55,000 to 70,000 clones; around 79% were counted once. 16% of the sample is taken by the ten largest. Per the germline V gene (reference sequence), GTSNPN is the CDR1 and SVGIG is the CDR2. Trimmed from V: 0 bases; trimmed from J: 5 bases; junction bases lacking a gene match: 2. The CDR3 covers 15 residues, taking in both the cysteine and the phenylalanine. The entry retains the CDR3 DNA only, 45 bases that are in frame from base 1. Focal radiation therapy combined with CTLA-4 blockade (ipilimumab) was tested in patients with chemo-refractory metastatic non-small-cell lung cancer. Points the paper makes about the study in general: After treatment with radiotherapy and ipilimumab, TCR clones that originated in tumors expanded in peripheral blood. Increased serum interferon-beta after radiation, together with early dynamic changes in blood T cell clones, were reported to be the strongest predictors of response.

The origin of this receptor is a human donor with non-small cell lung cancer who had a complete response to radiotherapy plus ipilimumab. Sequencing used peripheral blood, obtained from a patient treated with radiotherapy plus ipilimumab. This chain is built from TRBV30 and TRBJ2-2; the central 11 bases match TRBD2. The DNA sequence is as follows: TGTGCCTGGAGTGTACTAGCGGGAGCGACCGGGGAGCTGTTTTTT. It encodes CAWSVLAGATGELFF. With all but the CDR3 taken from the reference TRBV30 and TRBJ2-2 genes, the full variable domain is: SQTIHQWPATLVQPVGSPLSLECTVEGTSNPNLYWYRQAAGRGLQLLFYSVGIGQISSEVPQNLSASRPQDRQFILSSKKLLLSDSGFYLCAWSVLAGATGELFFGEGSRLTVL.